The present TCR beta chain was sequenced within a study of blood T cell repertoires in COVID-19. In the study's own analysis: Using reference gene primer amplification, nucleated cell counts were estimated. Generated by immunoSEQ multiplex PCR, the TCRdb table keeps only in-frame clones and is missing some. V, J and clone size reflect that table, while D and trimming were determined from the DNA. The sample comprises approximately 200,000 clones, roughly four fifths of which are singletons, and about 12% rests with the top ten. Germline V CDR1 and CDR2: SGHNT, YYREEE (reference sequence). Trimming shortened V by 3 bases and J by 6 bases, and 15 bases separated the two germline ends. The CDR3 runs 15 residues.

The specimen sequenced was PBMCs or T cells enriched from blood (not recorded which). The chain combines TRBV5-4 with TRBJ1-4; TRBD1 might be the D (6 bases). The sequence was collected from a man between 35 and 55 years old who had recovered from COVID-19. For the CDR3, the DNA is TGTGCCAGCAGCTCTGGGGGGGGCGCGGATGAAAAACTGTTTTTT. Translation gives CASSSGGGADEKLFF.